What follows is one T cell receptor (beta chain) and its context. Antigen: not known. The PCR made use of 60 Vbeta and 13 Jbeta primers. Sequencing was performed with immunoSEQ multiplex PCR; in TCRdb, only in-frame clones are kept and a portion is missing. The table shows roughly 100,000 clones, with roughly 86% occurring only once. This specimen belongs to a study of cytomegalovirus exposure and HLA in healthy donors. Study-level information: The Caucasian-associated ancestry cluster held 65% to 85% of under 450 genotyped donors. Study-wide findings and caveats: Upon later analysis, HLA-associated TCR beta chains proved more clonally expanded than other, equally common chains. The Asian-associated ancestry cluster reportedly had fewer N-insertions than the approximately 650-donor mean in a later analysis.

Germline CDR1 MNHEY, CDR2 SMNVEV (reference sequence). The junction had 6 bases not matched to a gene; V was cut back by 4 bases and J by 8 bases. The CDR3 covers 13 residues. This chain uses TRBV27 with TRBJ1-2, with TRBD1 matching 8 bases. The specimen was PBMCs. This clonotype originated in a woman between 18 and 29 years old in good health and CMV-seropositive. This chain's CDR3 is CASSSGGLWGYTF. CDR3 nucleotides: TGTGCCAGCAGTTCAGGGGGCCTTTGGGGCTACACCTTC.